Sequencing of this T cell receptor beta chain was carried out in a study of T-cell reconstitution after alpha-beta-depleted transplantation in children. Molecular barcoding with unique molecular identifiers was used for the TCRbeta library. MiXCR, run by TCRdb on the PCR reads, gives a single entry per CDR3 protein. This sample yields about 220,000 distinct CDR3 sequences, of which more than 15% are seen a single time; roughly two fifths belongs to the top ten. The CDR3 runs 14 residues. Trimming took 2 bases from V and 5 from J, leaving 12 bases between them. This clonotype was seen at least ten times.

The rearrangement uses TRBV12-3 or TRBV12-4 and TRBJ2-5; D possibly corresponds to TRBD1 (6 bases). The source is a male patient between 2 and 15 years old who had a stem cell transplant for acute lymphoblastic leukemia, so the T cells may come from the graft donor. The material sequenced was PBMCs, mostly from graft donor cells, taken 360 days after TCRalphabeta/CD19-depleted stem cell transplant. The CDR3 DNA sequence: TGTGCCAGCAGTTTATTTCACAGGGAGGAGACCCAGTACTTC. Translated: CASSLFHREETQYF.